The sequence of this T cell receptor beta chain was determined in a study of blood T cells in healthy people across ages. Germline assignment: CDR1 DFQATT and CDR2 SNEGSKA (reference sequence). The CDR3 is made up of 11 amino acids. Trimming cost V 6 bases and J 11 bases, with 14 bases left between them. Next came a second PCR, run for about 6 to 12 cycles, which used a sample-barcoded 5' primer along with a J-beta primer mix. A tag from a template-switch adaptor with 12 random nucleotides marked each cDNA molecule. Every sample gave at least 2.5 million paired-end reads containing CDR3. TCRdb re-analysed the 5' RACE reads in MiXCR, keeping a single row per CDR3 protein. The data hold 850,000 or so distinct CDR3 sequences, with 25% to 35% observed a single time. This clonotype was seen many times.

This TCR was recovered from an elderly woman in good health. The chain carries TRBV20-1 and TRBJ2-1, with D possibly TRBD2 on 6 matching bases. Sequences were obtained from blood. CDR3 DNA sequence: TGCAGTGCCAAGCGGGCAGGCAAGCAGTTCTTC. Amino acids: CSAKRAGKQFF.